This TCR beta chain was sequenced in a study of cytomegalovirus exposure and HLA in healthy donors (dated by TCRdb to between 2016 and 2019). Regarding the research as a whole: An earlier analysis of 587 of the donors reported about 250 Gb of sequence data and around 110 million unique TCR beta sequences from 150 million to 200 million T cells. Donor age, sex, ethnicity and CMV serostatus were compiled alongside the repertoire data. Typing coverage varied by locus: roughly 629-640 donors for A, B, C, DRB1 and DQB1; approximately 500 for DQA1; over 600 for DPA1; about 450 for DPB1. An early release that covered several hundred HLA-typed donors contained about 290 gigabases of sequencing data and around 85 million unique TCR sequences. In a later analysis, previously published TCR beta repertoires from more than 500 donors were re-analyzed and high-resolution HLA genotyping was added so that TCR occurrence patterns could be studied. In an earlier analysis of more than 550 of the donors, high-throughput TCR beta sequencing was used to judge whether each TCR beta V gene segment behaved as functional or pseudogenic. The genetic ancestry cluster associated with self-reported Caucasian donors included roughly four fifths of the approximately 430 genotyped donors. To predict cytomegalovirus infection status, the study brought together high-throughput TCR immunosequencing, statistical association of individual TCRs with disease status, and machine learning. All discovery cohort repertoires had been generated using a single sequencing platform. Rather than drawing on any new phenotypic data, the later analysis identified candidate immune exposures from TCR beta sequences and the way those sequences occurred across donors. HLA typing included class I and class II loci at four-digit resolution. The study aimed to test whether signatures of past pathogen exposure could be identified by cataloging public T cell receptors. Roughly 5 DR-DQ haplotypes were handled as single units for association and clustering, since linkage in the cohort was strong. The study profiled the T cell repertoires of hundreds of subjects by immunosequencing and related them to cytomegalovirus serostatus. In a later genetic analysis, genome-wide SNP genotypes for about 55% of the roughly 700 donors were used, and that subset was treated as a discovery cohort. Across 398 genotyped donors of the cohort, an average of 235,054 unique TCR beta nucleotide sequences per donor were sequenced, and roughly 17% of those sequences were non-productive. Besides the first cohort of 666 subjects, a separate validation cohort made up of 120 different subjects was used. The research as a whole found: A later genetic analysis associated a missense DCLRE1C variant with V-gene and J-gene trimming of TCR beta chains, and an independent cohort replicated the association. Roughly uniform sequencing depth across donors was assumed in presence/absence analyses, although this assumption may not hold. Most TCR sequences were observed very rarely across donors, whereas some public TCRs were present in many individuals. Linkage disequilibrium might explain the correlated functional status among segregating V segments, but an unknown experimental factor could not be excluded. In a later analysis, around 17,000 TCR beta sequences were associated with specific HLA alleles at a false discovery rate of 0.05. A total of 150 to 200 TCR beta chains were listed by the study as associated with cytomegalovirus. In a later genetic analysis, fewer N-insertions in productive TCRs were reported among donors in an Asian-associated ancestry cluster than the approximately 670-donor mean. In a later analysis, the rate of TCR association differed among HLA loci, with DRB1 alleles having the most associated TCRs and HLA-C alleles having the fewest. The cohort was sequenced for TCR beta chains only, and without alpha or paired-chain data the features that could be detected were limited. In a later analysis, most CMV-associated TCR beta chains were found to appear HLA-restricted, with HLA associations seemingly driven largely by CMV exposure. Strong co-occurrence of HLA alleles, especially DR and DQ, made assigning TCR associations to individual alleles difficult. A further reported finding was that TCR beta sequences accurately predicted the HLA-A and HLA-B alleles for most subjects in the first cohort. Broadly in line with IMGT annotations, most TCR beta V segments showed up in productive rearrangements about 87% or about 30% of the time in an earlier analysis of some 590 of the donors. The authors suggested that the approach could potentially be generalized to other disease states and immunological phenotypes. A few of the identified cytomegalovirus-associated TCR beta chains were confirmed in vitro to be specific for cytomegalovirus antigens. The classifier was reported to diagnose cytomegalovirus status with high specificity and sensitivity in both the original cohort and the validation cohort. A cluster of highly shared sequence variants was judged likely to be a technical artifact of the sequencing pipeline. Because HLA typing was missing for some donors at each locus, association tests included only the typed subset. Because the 87-base-pair reads could not distinguish some IMGT-functional V segments, including TRBV6-2 and TRBV6-3, those segments were excluded. Compared with equally common non-associated chains, HLA-associated TCR beta chains in a later analysis were more clonally expanded and had lower generation probabilities. Several of the top co-occurrence clusters appeared to be linked to parvovirus B19, influenza, CMV and Epstein-Barr virus, according to a later analysis. CMV serostatus was the only immune exposure information available for the cohort. Over 15 rarely observed V segments, including chromosome 9 orphons, were excluded from the earlier analysis of 550 to 700 of the donors because counts were too low.

A note on this clone: Its antigen remains unidentified. No clone much larger than this one lies a single base away; base qualities are absent.

Libraries were built with the immunoSEQ multiplex PCR assay. For the multiplex PCR, a mixture combining 60 forward primers for TCR Vbeta segments and 13 reverse primers for TCR Jbeta segments was used. The CDR3 region of rearranged TCR beta genes was amplified from genomic DNA with a multiplex PCR assay. Amplified TCR beta libraries were sequenced as 87-base-pair reads on the Illumina HiSeq System. The authors' pipeline ran thus. A later analysis counted around 72 million unique TCR beta chains across the 690 or so repertoires, and approximately 11 million of these chains were shared by at least two donors. Raw reads were error-corrected and collapsed into unique sequences by a nearest-neighbor algorithm in which closely related sequences were merged to remove PCR and sequencing errors. V, D and J gene segments were assigned by aligning CDR3 sequences to IMGT reference sequences. For a sequence to be retained, a match of at least six nucleotides was required to both a V gene segment and a J gene segment. A rearrangement counted as productive if the CDR3 had no stop codons and remained in frame with V and J, and every other rearrangement counted as non-productive. Following IMGT convention, CDR3 was defined as the stretch from the second conserved V-encoded cysteine to the conserved J-encoded phenylalanine. The earlier analysis of about 570 of the donors excluded any sequence lacking an unambiguous match to a single V gene segment. In an earlier analysis of approximately 590 of the donors, a V segment was called functional when productive rearrangements were above 56.7%, and segregating when the standard deviation between donors exceeded 5%. To diagnose cytomegalovirus status from the catalog of TCR beta chain sequences, a statistical classification framework was built. In a later analysis, TCR nucleotide sequences were compared against IMGT/GENE-DB human TR gene sequences so that V and J genes could be assigned. The TCRdist pipeline was used in a later analysis to assign CDR3 sequences and most-parsimonious VDJ recombination scenarios. In a later analysis, each TCR beta chain was defined by its CDR3 amino acid sequence together with its V-gene family, and reads lacking a unique V-gene family were excluded. To address suspected cross-contamination and a sequencing artifact, a later analysis removed approximately 600 highly shared, low-generation-probability nucleotide sequences. A later analysis calculated a clonal expansion index for each public chain from normalized within-repertoire ranks of inferred template counts. In a later analysis, generation probabilities were computed using a VDJ recombination model fitted to out-of-frame rearrangements, and the results were checked against IGoR. In a later analysis, hypergeometric tests were used to score TCR-TCR, TCR-HLA and TCR-CMV co-occurrence, with a repertoire-size bias correction applied to TCR pairs. A later analysis estimated false discovery rates by permuting HLA or CMV assignments 20 times. A later analysis grouped co-occurring TCRs with DBSCAN, adding TCRdist sequence similarity when clustering within HLA-allele-positive subsets. Co-occurrence clustering excluded repertoires with fewer than 30,000 or more than 120,000 public chains, plus five with anomalous nucleotide sharing. TCRdb mirrors the immuneACCESS table, restricted to in-frame sequences. Some clones are absent from its copies; in checked studies, under half trace to an unresolved V gene, and the reason for the others is unknown. V, J and clone size are taken as reported in that table, and D and trimming were inferred from the DNA itself. The sample data list some 150,000 clones, and about 79% of these were observed just once. The top ten hold 2.8% of the sample.

CDR1 LNHDA and CDR2 SQIVND were looked up in the germline V gene (reference sequence). Compared with germline, V lacks 2 bases and J lacks 7 bases; bases without a gene match: 4. Including cysteine and phenylalanine, the CDR3 has 14 amino acids. The read is trimmed to its CDR3 DNA, 42 bases read in frame from base 1. The cohort was made up of approximately 700 healthy bone marrow donors. All cohort members were sampled while nominally healthy, although unrecorded immune exposures were likely present. The donor tested CMV seronegative and was one of the 352 seronegative cohort members. Each donor provided a peripheral blood sample, and peripheral blood mononuclear cells were used for TCR beta sequencing. The Qiagen DNeasy Blood Extraction Kit was used to extract genomic DNA from the blood cell samples.

The chain joins TRBV19 to TRBJ2-1; 8 bases in the middle match TRBD1. The receptor was isolated from a male donor in good health and CMV-seronegative. The sequenced material came from PBMCs. In nucleotide form, the sequence is TGTGCCAGTAGTATACAGGGGGCCTGGAATGAGCAGTTCTTC. Its protein product is CASSIQGAWNEQFF.